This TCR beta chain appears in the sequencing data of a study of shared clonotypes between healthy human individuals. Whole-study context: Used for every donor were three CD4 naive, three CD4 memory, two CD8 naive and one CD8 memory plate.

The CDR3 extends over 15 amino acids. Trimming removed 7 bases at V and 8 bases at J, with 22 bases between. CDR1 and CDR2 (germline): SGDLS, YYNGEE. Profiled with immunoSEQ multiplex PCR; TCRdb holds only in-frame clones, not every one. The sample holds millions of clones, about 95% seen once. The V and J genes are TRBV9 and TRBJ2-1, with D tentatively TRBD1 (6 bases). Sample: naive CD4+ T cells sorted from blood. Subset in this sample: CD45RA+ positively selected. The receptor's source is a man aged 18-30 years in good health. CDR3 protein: CASPPTGPWGHEQFF. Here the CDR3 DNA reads TGTGCCAGCCCACCAACAGGGCCCTGGGGCCATGAGCAGTTCTTC.